Listed below are T cell receptor beta chains from one sample, sequenced in a study of blood T cell repertoires in COVID-19. Here immunoSEQ multiplex PCR was the method, and the copy in TCRdb shows in-frame clones only, minus some. The data show over 110,000 clones, over 75% seen once. Sequenced: peripheral blood. The source of these receptors is a woman in her fifties or sixties with acute or convalescent COVID-19. Each CDR3 is given with its conserved first and last residue. The order of the fields is V gene, D gene, clone size, J gene, CDR3 protein, CDR3 DNA. D genes are given only for firm matches. Clone size is not always given. Where it is, it says once, few, many or a class for expanded clones.

TRBV28,.,.,TRBJ1-2,CASSLLRVGYTF,TGTGCCAGCAGTTTACTCAGGGTTGGCTACACCTTC
TRBV6-5,.,.,TRBJ1-2,CASIADTRRPYGYTF,TGTGCCAGCATCGCGGACACACGAAGACCATATGGCTACACCTTC
TRBV6-2/TRBV6-3,TRBD2,.,TRBJ2-3,CASSSPSGGAGDTQYF,TGTGCCAGCAGTTCTCCCAGCGGGGGGGCTGGAGATACGCAGTATTTT
TRBV6-5,.,few,TRBJ1-3,CASRPRGRSGNTIYF,TGTGCCAGCAGGCCCAGGGGTCGTTCGGGAAACACCATATATTTT
TRBV19,TRBD1,.,TRBJ1-5,CASSDTTGLYQPQHF,TGTGCCAGTAGTGATACGACAGGGTTGTATCAGCCCCAGCATTTT
TRBV7-3,TRBD2,.,TRBJ2-3,CASSSQAGKTDTQYF,TGTGCCAGCAGCTCTCAAGCGGGAAAGACAGATACGCAGTATTTT
TRBV18,.,.,TRBJ2-1,CASSPPSLGINEQFF,TGTGCCAGCTCACCACCGAGCCTAGGAATCAATGAGCAGTTCTTC
TRBV6-5,TRBD1,once,TRBJ2-1,CASRTGDRDEQFF,TGTGCCAGCAGGACAGGGGATCGGGATGAGCAGTTCTTC
TRBV28,TRBD2,.,TRBJ2-1,CASLGAGNYNEQFF,TGTGCCAGCTTGGGAGCGGGAAACTACAATGAGCAGTTCTTC
TRBV7-9,.,.,TRBJ1-1,CASSLGRDTNTEAFF,TGTGCCAGCAGCTTAGGACGAGACACAAACACTGAAGCTTTCTTT